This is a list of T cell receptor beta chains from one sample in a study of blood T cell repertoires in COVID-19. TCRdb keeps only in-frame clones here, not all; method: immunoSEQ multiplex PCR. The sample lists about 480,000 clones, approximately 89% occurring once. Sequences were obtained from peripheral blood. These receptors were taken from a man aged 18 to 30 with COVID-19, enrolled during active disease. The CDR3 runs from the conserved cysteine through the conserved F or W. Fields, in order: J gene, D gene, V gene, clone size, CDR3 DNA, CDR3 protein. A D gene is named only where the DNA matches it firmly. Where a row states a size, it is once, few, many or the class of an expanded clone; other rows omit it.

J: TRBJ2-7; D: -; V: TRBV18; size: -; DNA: TGTGCCAGCTCACCCAGGGGGGTACATGAGCAGTACTTC; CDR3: CASSPRGVHEQYF
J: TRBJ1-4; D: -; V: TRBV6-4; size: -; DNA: TGTGCCAGCAGTGAGCCCGGGGCGGGGGAAAAACTGTTTTTT; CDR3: CASSEPGAGEKLFF
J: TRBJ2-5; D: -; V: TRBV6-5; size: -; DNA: TGTGCCGGGGGCAGATCGCAAGAGACCCAGTACTTC; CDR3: CAGGRSQETQYF
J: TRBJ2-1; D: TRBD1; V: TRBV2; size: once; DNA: TGTGCCAGCAATCGGGCAGGGGGCTTGGATGAGCAGTTCTTC; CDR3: CASNRAGGLDEQFF
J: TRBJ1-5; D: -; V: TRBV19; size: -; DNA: TGTGCCAGTAGTATGGCAGGGTTTAGCAATCAGCCCCAGCATTTT; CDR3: CASSMAGFSNQPQHF
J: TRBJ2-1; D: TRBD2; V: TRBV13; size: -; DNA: TGTGCCAGCAGCTTAGGGGGTGCGGGAGGGCCTGGCAATGAGCAGTTCTTC; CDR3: CASSLGGAGGPGNEQFF
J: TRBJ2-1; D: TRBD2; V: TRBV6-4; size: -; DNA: TGTGCCAGCAGTGAACTAGCGGGAGTTAGGTACAATGAGCAGTTCTTC; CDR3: CASSELAGVRYNEQFF
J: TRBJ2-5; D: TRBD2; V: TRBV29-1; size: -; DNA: TGCAGCGTTGAGGATAGGACTAGCGGCCAAGAGACCCAGTACTTC; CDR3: CSVEDRTSGQETQYF
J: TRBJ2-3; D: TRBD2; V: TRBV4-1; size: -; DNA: TGCGCCAGCAGCCATGGGACTAACACAGATACGCAGTATTTT; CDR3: CASSHGTNTDTQYF
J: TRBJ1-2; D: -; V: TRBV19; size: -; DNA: TGTGCCAGTAGTCGAAAGGACACGTCGTCCTATGGCTACACCTTC; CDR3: CASSRKDTSSYGYTF
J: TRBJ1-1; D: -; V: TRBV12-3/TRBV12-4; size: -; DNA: TGTGCCAGCAGCACCCCACACGGGACTGAAGCTTTCTTT; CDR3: CASSTPHGTEAFF
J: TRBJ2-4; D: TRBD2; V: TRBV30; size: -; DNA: TGTGCCTGGAGTGTACTAGCGGGAGCCAAAAACATTCAGTACTTC; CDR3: CAWSVLAGAKNIQYF
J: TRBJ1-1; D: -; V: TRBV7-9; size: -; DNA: TGTGCCAGCAGTACCCTGCCAGAAAACACTGAAGCTTTCTTT; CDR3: CASSTLPENTEAFF
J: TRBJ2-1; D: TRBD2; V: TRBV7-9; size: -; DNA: TGTGCCAGCAGCTCGACTAGCGGTCAAAGCTCCTACAATGAGCAGTTCTTC; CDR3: CASSSTSGQSSYNEQFF
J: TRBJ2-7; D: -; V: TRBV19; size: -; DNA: TGTGCCAGTAGTATCCGCGGTGGGAGCTCCTACGAGCAGTACTTC; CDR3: CASSIRGGSSYEQYF
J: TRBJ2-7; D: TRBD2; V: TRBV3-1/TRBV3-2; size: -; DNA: TGTGCCAGCAGCCAAGATGAGGGACTATCCTACGAGCAGTACTTC; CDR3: CASSQDEGLSYEQYF
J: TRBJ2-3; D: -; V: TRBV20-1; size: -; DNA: TGCAGTGCCCGGAGCACAGATACGCAGTATTTT; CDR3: CSARSTDTQYF
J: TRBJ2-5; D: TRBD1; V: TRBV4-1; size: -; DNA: TGCGCCAGCAGCCAAGGGCCGGGGACAGGAAAAGAGACCCAGTACTTC; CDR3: CASSQGPGTGKETQYF
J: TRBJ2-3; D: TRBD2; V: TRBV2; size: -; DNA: TGTGCCAGCTCCCGGGACTACTCCACAGATACGCAGTATTTT; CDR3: CASSRDYSTDTQYF
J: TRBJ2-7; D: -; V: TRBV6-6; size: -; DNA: TGTGCCAGCAAGAGAGGGAGCTCCTACGAGCAGTACTTC; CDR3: CASKRGSSYEQYF
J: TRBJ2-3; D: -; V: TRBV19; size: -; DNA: TGTGCCAGTAGTATAATCGACAGTGGGACGCAGTATTTT; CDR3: CASSIIDSGTQYF
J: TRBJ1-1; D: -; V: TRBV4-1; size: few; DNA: TGCGCCAGCAGCCCCCTAAAACAGACAGTGGGAATCACTGAAGCTTTCTTT; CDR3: CASSPLKQTVGITEAFF
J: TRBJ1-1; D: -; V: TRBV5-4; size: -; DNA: TGTGCCAGCAGCTTGGGACCGGGTCGGAACACTGAAGCTTTCTTT; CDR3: CASSLGPGRNTEAFF
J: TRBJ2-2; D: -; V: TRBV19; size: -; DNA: TGTGCCAGTAACCGGGACTTTTACACCGGGGAGCTGTTTTTT; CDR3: CASNRDFYTGELFF
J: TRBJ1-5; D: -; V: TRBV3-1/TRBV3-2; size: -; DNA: TGTGCCAGCAGCCAAGATACTGGCAATCAGCCCCAGCATTTT; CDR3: CASSQDTGNQPQHF
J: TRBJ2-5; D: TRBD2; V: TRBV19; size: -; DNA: TGTGCCAGTAGTACCGGCGGTAGCGGGGGGGGAGAGACCCAGTACTTC; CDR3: CASSTGGSGGGETQYF
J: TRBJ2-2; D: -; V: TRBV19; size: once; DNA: TGTGCCAGTAGTATGCGGGCCGGGGAGCTGTTTTTT; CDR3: CASSMRAGELFF
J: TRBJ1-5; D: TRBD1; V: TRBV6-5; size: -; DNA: TGTGCCAGCAGATCGGACAGGCATAGCAATCAGCCCCAGCATTTT; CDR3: CASRSDRHSNQPQHF
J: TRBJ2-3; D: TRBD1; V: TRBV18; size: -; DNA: TGTGCCAGCTCACTCCACCCCGGACAGGTCACAGATACGCAGTATTTT; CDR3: CASSLHPGQVTDTQYF
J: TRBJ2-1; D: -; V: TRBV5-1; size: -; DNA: TGCGCCAGCAGCTTGGTTTTCGACTCCATTCGGAATGAGCAGTTCTTC; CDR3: CASSLVFDSIRNEQFF
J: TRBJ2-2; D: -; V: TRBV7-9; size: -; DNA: TGTGCCAGCAGCCTCCCCGGGGGCGGGGAGCTGTTTTTT; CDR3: CASSLPGGGELFF
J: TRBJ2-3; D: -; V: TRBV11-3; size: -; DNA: TGTGCCAGCAGCATATTCGGGGGTGCAGATACGCAGTATTTT; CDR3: CASSIFGGADTQYF